This T cell receptor beta chain was identified in a study of cytomegalovirus exposure and HLA in healthy donors. Trimming left V 3 bases short and J 0 bases short, with 9 bases between. Germline loops: CDR1 MNHNS, CDR2 SASEGT. The CDR3 runs 15 residues. Worth noting for this clone: Its specificity is not known.

Primers for the PCR totalled 60 Vbeta and 13 Jbeta. Generated by immunoSEQ multiplex PCR, the TCRdb table keeps only in-frame clones and is missing some. Counted here are some 130,000 clones, less than 85% occurring once; the ten biggest clones make up about 2.5%. Study results and limitations: When a later analysis compared HLA-associated TCR beta chains with equally common others, the HLA-associated chains turned out to be more clonally expanded and to have lower generation probabilities.

This clonotype was sampled from a man aged 25 to 40 in good health and CMV-seronegative. The sample taken for sequencing was PBMCs. This rearrangement joins TRBV6-1 to TRBJ2-1; D gene unclear. The CDR3 region has the DNA TGTGCCAGCAGTGATTGGGCAGCCTCCTACAATGAGCAGTTCTTC. This encodes CASSDWAASYNEQFF.